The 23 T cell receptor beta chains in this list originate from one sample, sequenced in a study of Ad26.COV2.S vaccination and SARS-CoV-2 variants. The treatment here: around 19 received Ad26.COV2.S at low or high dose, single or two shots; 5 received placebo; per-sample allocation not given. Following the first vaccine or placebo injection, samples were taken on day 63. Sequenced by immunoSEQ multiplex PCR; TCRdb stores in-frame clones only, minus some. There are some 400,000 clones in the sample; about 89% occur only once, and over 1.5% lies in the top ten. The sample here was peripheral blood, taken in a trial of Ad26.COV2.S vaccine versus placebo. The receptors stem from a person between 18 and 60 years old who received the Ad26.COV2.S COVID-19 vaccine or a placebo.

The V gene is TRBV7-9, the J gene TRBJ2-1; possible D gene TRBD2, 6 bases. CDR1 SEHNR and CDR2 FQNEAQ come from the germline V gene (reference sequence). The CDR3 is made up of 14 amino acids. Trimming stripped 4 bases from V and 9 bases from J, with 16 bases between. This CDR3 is CASSSPWGEGEQFF. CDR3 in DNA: TGTGCCAGCAGCTCCCCTTGGGGGGAAGGTGAGCAGTTCTTC.

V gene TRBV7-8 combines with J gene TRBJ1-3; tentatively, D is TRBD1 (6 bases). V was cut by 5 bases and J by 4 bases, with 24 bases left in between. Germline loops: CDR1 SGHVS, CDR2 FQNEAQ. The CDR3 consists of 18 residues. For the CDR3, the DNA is TGTGCCAGCAGCCCCCCGGCCTCCCATAGACAGGTCGGAAACACCATATATTTT. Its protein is CASSPPASHRQVGNTIYF.

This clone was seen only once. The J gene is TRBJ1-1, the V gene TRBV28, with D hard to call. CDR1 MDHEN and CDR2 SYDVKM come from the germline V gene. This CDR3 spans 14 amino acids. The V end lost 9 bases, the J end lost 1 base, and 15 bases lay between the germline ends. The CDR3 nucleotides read TGTGCCAGTAACGGGGAGGGAGGGAACACTGAAGCTTTCTTT. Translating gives CASNGEGGNTEAFF.

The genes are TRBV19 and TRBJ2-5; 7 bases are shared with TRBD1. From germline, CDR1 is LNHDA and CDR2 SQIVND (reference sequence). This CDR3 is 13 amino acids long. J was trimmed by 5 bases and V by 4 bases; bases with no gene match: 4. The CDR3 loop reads CASSKDRVETQYF. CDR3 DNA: TGTGCCAGTAGTAAAGACAGGGTTGAGACCCAGTACTTC.

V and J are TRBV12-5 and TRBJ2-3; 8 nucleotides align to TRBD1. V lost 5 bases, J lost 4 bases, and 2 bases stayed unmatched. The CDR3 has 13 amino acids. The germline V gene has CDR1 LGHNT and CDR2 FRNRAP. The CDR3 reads CASGNRGADTQYF. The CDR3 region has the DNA TGTGCTAGTGGTAACAGGGGGGCAGATACGCAGTATTTT.

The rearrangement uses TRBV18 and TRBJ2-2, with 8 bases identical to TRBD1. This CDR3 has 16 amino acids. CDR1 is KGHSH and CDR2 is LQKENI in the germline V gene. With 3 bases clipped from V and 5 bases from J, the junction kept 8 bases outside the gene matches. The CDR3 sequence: CASSPQDNRGTGELFF. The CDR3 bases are TGTGCCAGCTCACCCCAGGACAACAGGGGGACCGGGGAGCTGTTTTTT. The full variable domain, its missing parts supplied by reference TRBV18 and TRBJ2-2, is NAGVMQNPRHLVRRRGQEARLRCSPMKGHSHVYWYRQLPEEGLKFMVYLQKENIIDESGMPKERFSAEFPKEGPSILRIQQVVRGDSAAYFCASSPQDNRGTGELFFGEGSRLTVL.

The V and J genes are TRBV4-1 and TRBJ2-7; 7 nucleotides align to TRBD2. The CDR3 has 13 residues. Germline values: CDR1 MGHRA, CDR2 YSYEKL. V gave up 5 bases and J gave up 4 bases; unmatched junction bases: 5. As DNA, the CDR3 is TGCGCCAGCAGCGCGAGGGGAGGGTACGAGCAGTACTTC. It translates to CASSARGGYEQYF.

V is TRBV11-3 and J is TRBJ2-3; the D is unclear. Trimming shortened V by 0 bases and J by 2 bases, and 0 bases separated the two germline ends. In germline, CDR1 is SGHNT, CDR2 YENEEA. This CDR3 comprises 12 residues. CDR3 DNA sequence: TGTGCCAGCAGCTTAGACACAGATACGCAGTATTTT. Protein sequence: CASSLDTDTQYF.

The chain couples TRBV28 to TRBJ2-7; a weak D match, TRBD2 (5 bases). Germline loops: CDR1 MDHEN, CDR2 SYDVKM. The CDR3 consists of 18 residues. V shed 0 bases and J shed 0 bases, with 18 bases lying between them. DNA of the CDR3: TGTGCCAGCAGTTTATGGATGGGCGGGTCAGCCAGCTCCTACGAGCAGTACTTC. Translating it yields CASSLWMGGSASSYEQYF.

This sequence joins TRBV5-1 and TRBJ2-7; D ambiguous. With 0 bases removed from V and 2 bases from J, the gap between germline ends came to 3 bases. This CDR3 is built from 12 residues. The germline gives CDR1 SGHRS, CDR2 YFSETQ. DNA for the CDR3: TGCGCCAGCAGCTTGGACGCCTACGAGCAGTACTTC. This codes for CASSLDAYEQYF.

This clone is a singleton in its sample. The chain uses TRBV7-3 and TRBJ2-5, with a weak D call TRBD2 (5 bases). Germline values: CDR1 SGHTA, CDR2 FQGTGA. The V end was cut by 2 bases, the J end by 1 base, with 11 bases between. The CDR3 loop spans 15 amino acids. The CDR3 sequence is CASSLSPGSQETQYF. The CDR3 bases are TGTGCCAGCAGCTTATCCCCGGGATCCCAAGAGACCCAGTACTTC.

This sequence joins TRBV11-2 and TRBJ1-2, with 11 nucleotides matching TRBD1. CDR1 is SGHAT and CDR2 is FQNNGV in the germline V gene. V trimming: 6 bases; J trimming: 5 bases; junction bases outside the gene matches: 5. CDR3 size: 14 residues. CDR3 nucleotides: TGTGCCAGCAGTTTGGACAGGGGGCCATATGGCTACACCTTC. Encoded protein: CASSLDRGPYGYTF.

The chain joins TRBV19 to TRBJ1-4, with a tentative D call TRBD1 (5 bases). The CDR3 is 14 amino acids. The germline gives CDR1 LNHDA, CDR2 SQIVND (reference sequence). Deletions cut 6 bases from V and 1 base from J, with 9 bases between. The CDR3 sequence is CASSWGGTNEKLFF. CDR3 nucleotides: TGTGCCAGTAGCTGGGGGGGAACTAATGAAAAACTGTTTTTT.

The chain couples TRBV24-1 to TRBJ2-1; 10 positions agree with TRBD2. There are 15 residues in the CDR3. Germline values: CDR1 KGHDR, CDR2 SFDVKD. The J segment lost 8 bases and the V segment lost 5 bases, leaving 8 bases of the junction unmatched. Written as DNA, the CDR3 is TGTGCCACCAGTGGGGGACTAGCGTTATTGGATGAGCAGTTCTTC. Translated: CATSGGLALLDEQFF.

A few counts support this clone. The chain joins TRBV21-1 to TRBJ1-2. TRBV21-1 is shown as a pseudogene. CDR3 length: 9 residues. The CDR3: CATYYGYTF. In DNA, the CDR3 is TGTGCCACCTACTATGGCTACACCTTC.

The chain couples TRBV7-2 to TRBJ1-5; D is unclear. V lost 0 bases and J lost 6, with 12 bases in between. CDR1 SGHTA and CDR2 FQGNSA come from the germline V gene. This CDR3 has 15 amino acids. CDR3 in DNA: TGTGCCAGCAGCTTAGCGCTCGGGGAAAGTCAGCCCCAGCATTTT. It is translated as CASSLALGESQPQHF.

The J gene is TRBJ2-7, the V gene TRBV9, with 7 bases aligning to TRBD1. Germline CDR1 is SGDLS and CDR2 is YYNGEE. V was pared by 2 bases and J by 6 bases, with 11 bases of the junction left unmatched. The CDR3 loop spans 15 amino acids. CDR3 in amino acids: CASSVGDSADREQYF. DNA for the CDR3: TGTGCCAGCAGCGTTGGGGACAGCGCAGACCGCGAGCAGTACTTC.

CDR3 DNA sequence: TGTGCCAGCAGTCTGGACGGATCTGGAAACACCATATATTTT. Translation: CASSLDGSGNTIYF. The V call is TRBV2, the J call TRBJ1-3; D unresolved. This CDR3 comprises 14 residues. V lost 5 bases and J lost 1, with 9 bases in between. In germline, CDR1 is SNHLY, CDR2 FYNNEI.

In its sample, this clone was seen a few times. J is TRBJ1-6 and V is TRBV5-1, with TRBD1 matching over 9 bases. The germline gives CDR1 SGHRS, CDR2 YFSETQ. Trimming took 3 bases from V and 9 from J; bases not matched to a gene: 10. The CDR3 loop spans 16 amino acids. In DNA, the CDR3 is TGCGCCAGCAGCTCTAATATCCCGGGACAGGGTTCACCCCTCCACTTT. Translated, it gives CASSSNIPGQGSPLHF.

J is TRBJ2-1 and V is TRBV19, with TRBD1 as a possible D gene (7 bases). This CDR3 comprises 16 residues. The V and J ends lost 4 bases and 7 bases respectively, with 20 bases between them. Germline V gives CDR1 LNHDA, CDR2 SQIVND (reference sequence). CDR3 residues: CASSTQGGLRENEQFF. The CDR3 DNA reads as TGTGCCAGTAGTACCCAGGGGGGCTTAAGGGAAAATGAGCAGTTCTTC. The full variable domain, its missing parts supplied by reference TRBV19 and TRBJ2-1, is DGGITQSPKYLFRKEGQNVTLSCEQNLNHDAMYWYRQDPGQGLRLIYYSQIVNDFQKGDIAEGYSVSREKKESFPLTVTSAQKNPTAFYLCASSTQGGLRENEQFFGPGTRLTVL.

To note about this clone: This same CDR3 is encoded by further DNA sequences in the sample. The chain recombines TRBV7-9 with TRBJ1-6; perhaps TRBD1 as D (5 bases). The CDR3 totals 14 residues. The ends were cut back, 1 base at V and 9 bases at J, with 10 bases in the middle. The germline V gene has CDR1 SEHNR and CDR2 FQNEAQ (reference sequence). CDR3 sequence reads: CASSLGQGGSPLHF. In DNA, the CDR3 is TGTGCCAGCAGCTTAGGGCAGGGCGGTTCACCCCTCCACTTT.

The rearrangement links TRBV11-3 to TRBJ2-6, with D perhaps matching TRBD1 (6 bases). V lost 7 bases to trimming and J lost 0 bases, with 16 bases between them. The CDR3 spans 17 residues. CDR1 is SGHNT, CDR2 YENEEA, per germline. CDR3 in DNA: TGTGCCAGCACCTCAGGGGTATTTAGCTCTGGGGCCAACGTCCTGACTTTC. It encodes CASTSGVFSSGANVLTF.

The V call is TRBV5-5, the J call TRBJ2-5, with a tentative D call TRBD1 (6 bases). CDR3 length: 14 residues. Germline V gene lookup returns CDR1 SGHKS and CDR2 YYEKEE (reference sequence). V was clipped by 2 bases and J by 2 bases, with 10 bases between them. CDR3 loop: CASSFGDRQETQYF. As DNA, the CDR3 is TGTGCCAGCAGCTTCGGTGACAGGCAAGAGACCCAGTACTTC. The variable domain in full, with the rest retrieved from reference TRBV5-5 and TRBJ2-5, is DAGVTQSPTHLIKTRGQQVTLRCSPISGHKSVSWYQQVLGQGPQFIFQYYEKEERGRGNFPDRFSARQFPNYSSELNVNALLLGDSALYLCASSFGDRQETQYFGPGTRLLVL.